These 14 T cell receptor beta chains originate from one sample sequenced in a study of identical twins. One entry per CDR3 protein, called by TCRdb with MiXCR from the 5' RACE reads. Among 270,000 or so distinct CDR3 sequences listed, about 8% were seen once. The data also belong to a second study, concerning yellow fever vaccine responses in identical twins.

Input material: CD8+ T cells sorted from blood. These receptors came from a woman younger than 30 in good health.

A note on this clonotype: This clone may be a read error of a much larger clone one base away. The chain carries TRBV29-1 and TRBJ1-2; D is undetermined. This CDR3 has 11 amino acids. Per germline, CDR1 SQVTM and CDR2 ANQGSEA. DNA of the CDR3: TGCAGCGTCCGGACGCTTGAGGGCTACTCCTTC. Its translation is CSVRTLEGYSF.

A few counts support this clonotype. This rearrangement joins TRBV7-8 to TRBJ2-1; D gene uncertain. The CDR3 has 15 residues. Trimming removed 7 bases at V and 2 bases at J, with 15 bases between. The germline V gene has CDR1 SGHVS and CDR2 FQNEAQ. CDR3 in DNA: TGTGCCAGCACTGACGGAAATAACCCCTACAATGAGCAGTTCTTC. Translating gives CASTDGNNPYNEQFF.

This clonotype was observed a handful of times. The V call is TRBV7-2, the J call TRBJ2-7; D uncertain. Trimming left V 2 bases short and J 2 bases short, with 10 bases between. CDR3 length: 14 residues. In germline, CDR1 is SGHTA, CDR2 FQGNSA. CDR3 bases: TGTGCCAGCAGCTTAATCCAACGGACCTACGAGCAGTACTTC. Residues: CASSLIQRTYEQYF.

The chain couples TRBV20-1 to TRBJ2-5; a possible D gene is TRBD1 (6 bases). In germline, CDR1 is DFQATT, CDR2 SNEGSKA (reference sequence). The CDR3 loop spans 14 amino acids. V lost 1 base and J 5 bases, leaving 14 bases between the germline ends. CDR3 residues: CSARVPDSWETQYF. The CDR3 bases are TGCAGTGCTAGAGTCCCGGACAGTTGGGAGACCCAGTACTTC.

The J gene is TRBJ2-7, the V gene TRBV7-2; 7 nucleotides agree with TRBD2. This CDR3 contains 16 residues. Losses at the gene ends were 4 bases for V and 3 bases for J; bases not matched to a gene: 12. CDR1 SGHTA and CDR2 FQGNSA come from the germline V gene. The CDR3 DNA sequence: TGTGCCAGCAGCTCCGGCGGGGTGGGAGGGATCTACGAGCAGTACTTC. It encodes CASSSGGVGGIYEQYF.

This clonotype has ten or more counts. The rearrangement links TRBV12-3 or TRBV12-4 to TRBJ2-7; 9 nucleotides line up with TRBD2. V was pared by 1 base and J by 3 bases, with 4 bases of the junction left unmatched. The CDR3 consists of 15 residues. The CDR3 loop is CASSLEGLALYEQYF. CDR3 DNA sequence: TGTGCCAGCAGTTTAGAGGGACTAGCACTCTACGAGCAGTACTTC.

This clonotype was recorded a few times. The chain recombines TRBV10-1 with TRBJ1-1; TRBD1 matches 11 bases. CDR3 length equals 18 residues. The germline gives CDR1 WNHNN, CDR2 SYGVQD (reference sequence). V lost 0 bases, J lost 2 bases, and 8 bases stayed unmatched. In nucleotides, the CDR3 is TGCGCCAGCAGTGAGTCCCTTTGGACAGGGGGCACCAACACTGAAGCTTTCTTT. Translating it yields CASSESLWTGGTNTEAFF.

There are many counts of this clonotype. V usage is TRBV27 and J usage is TRBJ2-1, with 7 bases aligning to TRBD1. Trimming took 0 bases from V and 7 from J; bases not matched to a gene: 3. Germline-derived CDR1 and CDR2 are MNHEY and SMNVEV (reference sequence). CDR3 size: 14 residues. CDR3 nucleotide sequence: TGTGCCAGCAGTTTATCGGCAGGGGGAAATGAGCAGTTCTTC. Translated: CASSLSAGGNEQFF.

The rearrangement links TRBV11-2 to TRBJ2-7; D gene uncertain. The CDR3 contains 14 residues. Trimming cost V 5 bases and J 2 bases, with 13 bases left between them. CDR1 is SGHAT and CDR2 is FQNNGV in the germline V gene. The chain's CDR3 is CASSPDILTYEQYF. CDR3 nucleotide sequence: TGTGCCAGCAGCCCCGACATCCTTACCTACGAGCAGTACTTC. The full variable domain, rest sourced from reference TRBV11-2 and TRBJ2-7, is EAGVAQSPRYKIIEKRQSVAFWCNPISGHATLYWYQQILGQGPKLLIQFQNNGVVDDSQLPKDRFSAERLKGVDSTLKIQPAKLEDSAVYLCASSPDILTYEQYFGPGTRLTVT.

The V gene is TRBV7-9, the J gene TRBJ2-1, with a possible D match to TRBD2 (6 bases). The CDR3 totals 15 residues. The ends were cut back, 1 base at V and 2 bases at J, with 9 bases in the middle. CDR1 and CDR2 (germline): SEHNR, FQNEAQ (reference sequence). CDR3 DNA: TGTGCCAGCAGCTTAGTCGGGAGCACCTACAATGAGCAGTTCTTC. Its protein is CASSLVGSTYNEQFF.

The gene calls are TRBV6-5 and TRBJ1-2; 9 bases agree with TRBD1. Germline V gene lookup returns CDR1 MNHEY and CDR2 SVGAGI. V was pared by 2 bases and J by 6 bases, with 7 bases of the junction left unmatched. The CDR3 consists of 15 residues. This CDR3 reads CASSYDLQGADGYTF. The CDR3 nucleotides are TGTGCCAGCAGTTACGACCTACAGGGGGCGGATGGCTACACCTTC.

The sample holds a few counts of this clonotype. V gene TRBV27 combines with J gene TRBJ1-2; D is unclear. The V gene lost 0 bases and the J gene lost 4 bases, with 9 bases spanning the gap. The CDR3 spans 14 residues. Germline CDR1 and CDR2: MNHEY and SMNVEV (reference sequence). For the CDR3, the DNA is TGTGCCAGCAGTTTATCGGGTATCAGCTATGGCTACACCTTC. Translating gives CASSLSGISYGYTF.

This clonotype was detected a few times. The chain carries TRBV20-1 and TRBJ1-2; D is undetermined. Per germline, CDR1 DFQATT and CDR2 SNEGSKA (reference sequence). V was clipped by 5 bases and J by 2 bases, with 9 bases between them. The CDR3 extends over 12 amino acids. The CDR3 bases are TGCAGTGCTCGATTGGAGAACTATGGCTACACCTTC. Its translation is CSARLENYGYTF.

This clonotype was found a few times. This sequence joins TRBV6-2 or TRBV6-3 and TRBJ2-5; TRBD1 matches 8 bases. V was pared by 5 bases and J by 5 bases, with 10 bases of the junction left unmatched. There are 15 residues in the CDR3. CDR1 MNHEY and CDR2 SVGEGT come from the germline V gene. This chain's CDR3 is CASSPDREVMETQYF. In DNA, the CDR3 is TGTGCCAGCAGTCCGGACAGGGAGGTGATGGAGACCCAGTACTTC.